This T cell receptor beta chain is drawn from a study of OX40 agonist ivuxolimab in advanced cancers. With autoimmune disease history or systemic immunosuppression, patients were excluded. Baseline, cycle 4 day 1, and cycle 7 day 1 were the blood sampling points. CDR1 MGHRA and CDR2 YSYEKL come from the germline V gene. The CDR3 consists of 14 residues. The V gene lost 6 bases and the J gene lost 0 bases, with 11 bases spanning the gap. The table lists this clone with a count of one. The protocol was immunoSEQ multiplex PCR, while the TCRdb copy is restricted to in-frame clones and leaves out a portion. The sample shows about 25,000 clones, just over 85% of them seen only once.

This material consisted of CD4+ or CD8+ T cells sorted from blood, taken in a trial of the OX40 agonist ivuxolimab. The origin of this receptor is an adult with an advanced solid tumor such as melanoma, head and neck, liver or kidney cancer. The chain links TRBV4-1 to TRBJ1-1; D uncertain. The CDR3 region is CASRKTDVNTEAFF. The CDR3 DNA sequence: TGCGCCAGCAGGAAGACGGACGTGAACACTGAAGCTTTCTTT.